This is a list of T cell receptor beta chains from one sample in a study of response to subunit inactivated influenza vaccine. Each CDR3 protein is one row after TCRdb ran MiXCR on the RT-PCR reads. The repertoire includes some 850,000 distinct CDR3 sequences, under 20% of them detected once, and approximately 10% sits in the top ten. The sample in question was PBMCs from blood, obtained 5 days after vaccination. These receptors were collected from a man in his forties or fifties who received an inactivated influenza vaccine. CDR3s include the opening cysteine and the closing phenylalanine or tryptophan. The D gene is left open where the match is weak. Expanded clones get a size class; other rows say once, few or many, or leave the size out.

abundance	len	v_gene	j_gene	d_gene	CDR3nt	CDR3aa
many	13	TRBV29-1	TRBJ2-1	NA	TGCAGCGTAGGCCTCTATAGAGGCAATGAGCAGTTCTTC	CSVGLYRGNEQFF
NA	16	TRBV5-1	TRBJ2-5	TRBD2	TGCGCCAGCAGCTTCGGTGGGGCGGGGGTTCAAGAGACCCAGTACTTC	CASSFGGAGVQETQYF
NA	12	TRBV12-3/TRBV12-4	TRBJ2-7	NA	TGTGCCAGCAGTTTAAGTTTGCCTAGGCAGTACTTC	CASSLSLPRQYF
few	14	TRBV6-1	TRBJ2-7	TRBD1	TGTGCCAGCAGTGAGCCTGGACAGGGGGACGAGCAGTACTTC	CASSEPGQGDEQYF
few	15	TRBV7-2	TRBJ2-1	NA	TGTGCCAGCAGCTTAGAACGACAGCCGTACAATGAGCAGTTCTTC	CASSLERQPYNEQFF
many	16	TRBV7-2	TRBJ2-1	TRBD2	TGTGCCAGCAGCACGAAAAGCGGGAGGGACTACAATGAGCAGTTCTTC	CASSTKSGRDYNEQFF
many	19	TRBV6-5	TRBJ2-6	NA	TGTGCCAGCAGTTACTCGAATATGGGGGGTTCTTCCGGGGCCAACGTCCTGACTTTC	CASSYSNMGGSSGANVLTF
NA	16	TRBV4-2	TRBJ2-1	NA	TGTGCCAGCAGCCAAGTGGAGTCCTTCGGGAGGAGGGGGCCGTTCTTC	CASSQVESFGRRGPFF
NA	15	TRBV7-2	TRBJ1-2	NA	TGTGCCAGCAGCTTAGGTCAGGGGCGCAGCTATGGCTACACCTTC	CASSLGQGRSYGYTF
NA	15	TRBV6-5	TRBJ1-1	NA	TGTACCAGCAGTTGGTCCCGCAGGCCCGGCACTGAAGCTTTCTTT	CTSSWSRRPGTEAFF
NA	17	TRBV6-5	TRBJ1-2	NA	TGTGCCAGCAGTTACCATACCGACAGCCACCTAAACTATGGCTACACCTTC	CASSYHTDSHLNYGYTF
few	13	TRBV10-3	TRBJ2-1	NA	TGTGCCATCAGTGAGTCAACCCCCAATGAGCAGTTCTTC	CAISESTPNEQFF
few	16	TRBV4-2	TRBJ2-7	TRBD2	TGTGCCAGCAGCCAAGATACGAGCGGGAGGACCTACGAGCAGTACTTC	CASSQDTSGRTYEQYF
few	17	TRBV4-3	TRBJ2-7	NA	TGCGCCAGCAGCCAAGATTATAACGTCCGTAGCTCCTACGAGCAGTACTTC	CASSQDYNVRSSYEQYF
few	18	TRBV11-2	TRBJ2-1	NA	TGTGCCAGCAGCTTAGAACCCTTCGCGGGGACGGGCTACAATGAGCAGTTCTTC	CASSLEPFAGTGYNEQFF
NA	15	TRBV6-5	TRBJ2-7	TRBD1	TGTGCCAGCAGTTACTCACCCCAGGGGGCCTACGAGCAGTACTTC	CASSYSPQGAYEQYF
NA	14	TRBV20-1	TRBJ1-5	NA	TGCAGTGCTTCCCGGGGGCCTCCGAATCAGCCCCAGCATTTT	CSASRGPPNQPQHF
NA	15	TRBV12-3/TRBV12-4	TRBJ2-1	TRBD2	TGTGCCAGCAGGGTGCGGGAGAGCTCCTACAATGAGCAGTTCTTC	CASRVRESSYNEQFF
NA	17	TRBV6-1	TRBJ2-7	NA	TGTGCCAGCAGTCCCCAGGGGGGGCCTGTTTTCCGCTACGAGCAGTACTTC	CASSPQGGPVFRYEQYF
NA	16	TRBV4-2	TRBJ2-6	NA	TGTGCCAGCAGCCAAGAGGGCAGCTCTGGGGCCAACGTCCTGACTTTC	CASSQEGSSGANVLTF
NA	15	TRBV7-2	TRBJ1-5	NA	TGTGCCAGCAGCGGCCGGGACTCAGGCAATCAGCCCCAGCATTTT	CASSGRDSGNQPQHF
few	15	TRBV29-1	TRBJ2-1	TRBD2	TGCAGCGTTGAACCCCATCAGCGGGATAGGAATGAGCAGTTCTTC	CSVEPHQRDRNEQFF
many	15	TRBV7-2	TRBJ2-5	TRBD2	TGTGCCAGCAGCGCAAATAGCGGGAGTCAAGAGACCCAGTACTTC	CASSANSGSQETQYF
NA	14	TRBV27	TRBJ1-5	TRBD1	TGTGCCAGACCTCCGGGACAGGGTGATCAGCCCCAGCATTTT	CARPPGQGDQPQHF
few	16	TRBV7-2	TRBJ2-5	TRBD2	TGTGCCAGCAGGGACTGGGACGCGGGAGGGCGAGAGACCCAGTACTTC	CASRDWDAGGRETQYF
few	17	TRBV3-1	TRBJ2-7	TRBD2	TGTGCCAGCAGCCAAGTAAGCGGGAGAGGCTCCACTGGCGAGCAGTACTTC	CASSQVSGRGSTGEQYF
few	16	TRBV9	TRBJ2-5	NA	TGTGCCAGCAGCGTAGAGGGGGGGCTAGGTTTGGGGACCCAGTACTTC	CASSVEGGLGLGTQYF
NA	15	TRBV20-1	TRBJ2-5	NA	TGCAGTGCGGATGGGGAGCCACATACCCAAGAGACCCAGTACTTC	CSADGEPHTQETQYF
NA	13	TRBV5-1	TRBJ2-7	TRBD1	TGCGCCAGCAGACAGGGGATGAGAGACGAGCAGTACTTC	CASRQGMRDEQYF
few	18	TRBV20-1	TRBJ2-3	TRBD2	TGCAGTGCTAGACGCGGGCTAGCGGGAGGGTCTAGCACAGATACGCAGTATTTT	CSARRGLAGGSSTDTQYF
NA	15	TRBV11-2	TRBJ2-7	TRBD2	TGTGCCAGCAGCTTGTTAGCGGGGGGAATATACGAGCAGTACTTC	CASSLLAGGIYEQYF
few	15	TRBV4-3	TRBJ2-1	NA	TGCGCCAGCAGCCGGGACTCTAGCTCCTACAATGAGCAGTTCTTC	CASSRDSSSYNEQFF
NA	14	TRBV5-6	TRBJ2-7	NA	TGTGCCAGCAGCCGCCCCCGGACGCACTACGAGCAGTACTTC	CASSRPRTHYEQYF
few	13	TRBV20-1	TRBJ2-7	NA	TGCAGTGCCAGGCCCCGGGGCTCCTACGAGCAGTACTTC	CSARPRGSYEQYF
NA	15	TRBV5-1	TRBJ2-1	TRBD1	TGCGCCAGCAGCATCCGGGACAGCTCCTACAATGAGCAGTTCTTC	CASSIRDSSYNEQFF
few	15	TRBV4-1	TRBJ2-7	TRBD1	TGCGCCAGCAGCCGCGACAGGGATGTAACCTACGAGCAGTACTTC	CASSRDRDVTYEQYF
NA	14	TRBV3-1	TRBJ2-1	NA	TGTGCCAGCAGCCAAGAACTAGGAGGCAATGAGCAGTTCTTC	CASSQELGGNEQFF
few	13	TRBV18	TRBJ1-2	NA	TGTGCCAGCTCACCAGGGGGCGATTCCGGCTACACCTTC	CASSPGGDSGYTF
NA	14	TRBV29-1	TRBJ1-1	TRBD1	TGCAGCGTTGATGGTGGGACAGGTAACACTGAAGCTTTCTTT	CSVDGGTGNTEAFF
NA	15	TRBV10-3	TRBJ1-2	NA	TGTGCCATCAGTGGTGGGGGGAATACTAACTATGGCTACACCTTC	CAISGGGNTNYGYTF
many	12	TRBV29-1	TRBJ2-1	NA	TGCAGCGTTGAGAGGGCTCTCGGAGAGCAGTTCTTC	CSVERALGEQFF
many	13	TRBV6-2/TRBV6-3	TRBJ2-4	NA	TGTGCCAGCAGCATAGCAGCCAAAAACATTCAGTACTTC	CASSIAAKNIQYF
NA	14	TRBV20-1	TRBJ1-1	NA	TGCAGTGCTAGAGTCGGACACTTGAACACTGAAGCTTTCTTT	CSARVGHLNTEAFF
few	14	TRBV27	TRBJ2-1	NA	TGTGCCAGCACCCCAGCCGGGGTCTACAATGAGCAGTTCTTC	CASTPAGVYNEQFF
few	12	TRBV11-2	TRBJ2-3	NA	TGTGCCAGCGGGAGGTCGTCAGATACGCAGTATTTT	CASGRSSDTQYF
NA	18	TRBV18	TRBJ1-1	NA	TGTGCCAGCTCACCGCGCCACGGAACCCAGGAGCTTCTCCTTAGGGCTTTCTTT	CASSPRHGTQELLLRAFF
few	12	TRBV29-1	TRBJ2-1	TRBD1	TGCAGCGTTGGGGACAGATACAATGAGCAGTTCTTC	CSVGDRYNEQFF
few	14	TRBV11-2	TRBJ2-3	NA	TGTGCCAGCAGCTTGGGAAGAGGACCTGATGGGCAGTATTTT	CASSLGRGPDGQYF
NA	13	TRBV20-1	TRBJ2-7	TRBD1	TGCAGTGCTAACCGACAGGGGGCTGGGGAGCAGTACTTC	CSANRQGAGEQYF
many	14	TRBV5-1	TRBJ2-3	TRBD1	TGCGCCAGCAGCTTGGGACAGGGTTTGCGTACGCAGTATTTT	CASSLGQGLRTQYF
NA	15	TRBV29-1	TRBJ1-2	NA	TGCAGCGTTGAATTCCGGGACACCGTCGCCTATGGCTACACCTTC	CSVEFRDTVAYGYTF
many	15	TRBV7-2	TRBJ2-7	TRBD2	TGTGCCAGCAGCTTAGGGGTCGGGGGGGCCTACGAGCAGTACTTC	CASSLGVGGAYEQYF
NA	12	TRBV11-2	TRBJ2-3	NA	TGTGCCAGCAGCTCCCACCCAGATACGCAGTATTTT	CASSSHPDTQYF
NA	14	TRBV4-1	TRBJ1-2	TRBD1	TGCGCCAGCAGCCACCGGACAGGGAACTATGGCTACACCTTC	CASSHRTGNYGYTF
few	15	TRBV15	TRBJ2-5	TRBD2	TGTGCCACCAGCCAGACTAGCGGGAGTCGAGAGACCCAGTACTTC	CATSQTSGSRETQYF